A single sample gave rise to the 27 T cell receptor beta chains below, sequenced in a study of blood T cell repertoires in COVID-19. Profiled with immunoSEQ multiplex PCR; TCRdb holds only in-frame clones, not every one. The table has 250,000 to 300,000 clones, approximately 91% seen once. Sequenced input: PBMCs or T cells enriched from blood (not recorded which). The source is a woman in her 40s with acute COVID-19.

This chain links TRBV2 with TRBJ1-1; D remains unclear. CDR3 length: 12 amino acids. V shed 6 bases and J shed 6 bases, with 11 bases lying between them. Germline CDR1 is SNHLY and CDR2 is FYNNEI. CDR3 nucleotides: TGTGCCAGCAGGGCGGGGAGCGCTGAAGCTTTCTTT. Its protein product is CASRAGSAEAFF.

The chain employs TRBV11-3 and TRBJ2-3; TRBD1 matches 8 bases. The CDR3 is made up of 16 amino acids. Germline V gene lookup returns CDR1 SGHNT and CDR2 YENEEA. V shed 6 bases and J 4 bases; nucleotides not matched to a gene: 12. The CDR3 spells CASSLTGTGGPDTQYF. The CDR3 DNA reads as TGTGCCAGCAGTTTAACCGGGACAGGAGGGCCAGATACGCAGTATTTT.

This chain joins TRBV2 and TRBJ1-2; possibly TRBD1 for D (5 bases). This CDR3 region has 17 residues. V lost 2 bases and J lost 2, with 18 bases in between. Germline V gene lookup returns CDR1 SNHLY and CDR2 FYNNEI. DNA of the CDR3: TGTGCCAGCAGTGAAACGGGGGTAGGGTTTGAGAACTATGGCTACACCTTC. Its translation is CASSETGVGFENYGYTF.

This chain uses TRBV11-3 with TRBJ2-2; 11 nucleotides line up with TRBD2. The CDR3 spans 19 residues. Germline values: CDR1 SGHNT, CDR2 YENEEA. V lost 0 bases to trimming and J lost 7 bases; unmatched junction nucleotides: 13. The CDR3 DNA reads as TGTGCCAGCAGCTTAGATCTTCCACTAGCGGGGGCCCTCGGCGGGGAGCTGTTTTTT. Translated: CASSLDLPLAGALGGELFF.

The genes are TRBV30 and TRBJ2-3; the match to TRBD1 covers 8 bases. V gave up 1 base and J gave up 12 bases; unmatched junction bases: 9. Germline CDR1 is GTSNPN and CDR2 is SVGIG (reference sequence). CDR3 length equals 13 residues. The CDR3 reads CAWSGGQGRSQYF. DNA for the CDR3: TGTGCCTGGAGTGGAGGACAGGGTCGATCCCAGTATTTT. The full variable domain, rest sourced from reference TRBV30 and TRBJ2-3, is SQTIHQWPATLVQPVGSPLSLECTVEGTSNPNLYWYRQAAGRGLQLLFYSVGIGQISSEVPQNLSASRPQDRQFILSSKKLLLSDSGFYLCAWSGGQGRSQYFGPGTRLTVL.

The chain has TRBV6-5 and TRBJ2-7, with 11 bases lining up with TRBD2. The germline CDR1 and CDR2 sequences are MNHEY and SVGAGI. V was clipped by 5 bases and J by 2 bases; unmatched bases: 2. The CDR3 is 14 amino acids. The CDR3 DNA sequence: TGTGCCAGCAGTCGACTAGCGGGGCCCTACGAGCAGTACTTC. Translating gives CASSRLAGPYEQYF.

The chain recombines TRBV20-1 with TRBJ1-1, with D possibly being TRBD1 (5 bases). This CDR3 contains 12 residues. Per the germline V gene, CDR1 is DFQATT and CDR2 is SNEGSKA (reference sequence). V was cut by 3 bases and J by 3 bases, with 8 bases left in between. The CDR3 sequence: CSASEGDTEAFF. CDR3 sequence (DNA): TGCAGTGCTAGTGAAGGGGACACTGAAGCTTTCTTT.

This chain joins TRBV28 and TRBJ1-1; weak D call: TRBD1 (6 bases). Germline loops: CDR1 MDHEN, CDR2 SYDVKM. V lost 2 bases and J 0 bases, leaving 10 bases between the germline ends. There are 15 residues in the CDR3. The CDR3 DNA is TGTGCCAGCAGTTTAGTTAGGGGGTTGAACACTGAAGCTTTCTTT. This codes for CASSLVRGLNTEAFF.

This chain joins TRBV6-5 and TRBJ2-2; a possible D gene is TRBD2 (6 bases). This CDR3 is built from 13 residues. Per germline, CDR1 MNHEY and CDR2 SVGAGI. V dropped 6 bases and J dropped 1 base, with 6 bases sitting between them. The CDR3 DNA is TGTGCCAGCAGGGAGGGGAACACCGGGGAGCTGTTTTTT. It codes for CASREGNTGELFF.

The chain uses TRBV7-6 and TRBJ1-4; 10 bases agree with TRBD1. The J segment lost 8 bases and the V segment lost 5 bases, leaving 17 bases of the junction unmatched. The CDR3 covers 18 residues. CDR1 and CDR2 (germline): SGHVS, FNYEAQ. Here the CDR3 DNA reads TGTGCCAGCAGCCCCGGATGGGACAGGGGCAAGATTGACGAAAAACTGTTTTTT. Amino acids: CASSPGWDRGKIDEKLFF.

V gene TRBV28 combines with J gene TRBJ1-4; the match to TRBD1 covers 8 bases. This CDR3 spans 16 amino acids. V shed 3 bases and J 8 bases; nucleotides not matched to a gene: 11. Germline V CDR1 and CDR2: MDHEN, SYDVKM. CDR3 DNA sequence: TGTGCCAGCAGTTTTTTGATCACAGGGGGGAGCGAAAAACTGTTTTTT. Translated: CASSFLITGGSEKLFF.

In its sample, this clone was seen a few times. This chain joins TRBV30 and TRBJ1-3; 9 positions agree with TRBD1. The CDR3 totals 16 residues. After removal of 0 bases from V and 2 bases from J, the junction contained 5 bases not matched to a gene. Germline assignment: CDR1 GTSNPN and CDR2 SVGIG (reference sequence). The DNA of the CDR3 is TGTGCCTGGAGTGTATCTGGGACAGGGCCTGGAAACACCATATATTTT. Protein sequence: CAWSVSGTGPGNTIYF.

The V gene is TRBV20-1, the J gene TRBJ2-3; tentatively, D is TRBD2 (6 bases). CDR3 length: 11 residues. Trimming cost V 3 bases and J 14 bases, with 15 bases left between them. CDR1 and CDR2 from the germline V gene are DFQATT and SNEGSKA (reference sequence). The CDR3 region has the DNA TGCAGTGCTAGCCGGGGAGGAGAGGGGTATTTT. This encodes CSASRGGEGYF.

The CDR3 nucleotides read TGTGCCAGCAGCTCCAGGGGTAACACTGAAGCTTTCTTT. Its translation: CASSSRGNTEAFF. This chain links TRBV11-3 with TRBJ1-1; the D gene is possibly TRBD1 (6 bases). Germline CDR1 reads SGHNT; CDR2 reads YENEEA. CDR3 size: 13 residues. V shed 4 bases and J shed 2 bases, with 8 bases lying between them.

The chain combines TRBV7-2 with TRBJ2-2; 8 nucleotides match TRBD1. Trimming took 3 bases from V and 2 from J; bases not matched to a gene: 5. Per the germline V gene, CDR1 is SGHTA and CDR2 is FQGNSA. This CDR3 region has 16 residues. This CDR3 reads CASSFTRGRNTGELFF. CDR3 nucleotide sequence: TGTGCCAGCAGCTTCACCAGGGGGCGAAACACCGGGGAGCTGTTTTTT.

This rearrangement joins TRBV12-3 or TRBV12-4 to TRBJ2-1, with TRBD1 identical over 8 bases. This CDR3 region has 13 residues. Trimming cost V 3 bases and J 8 bases; bases outside gene matches: 3. The DNA of the CDR3 is TGTGCCAGCAGTTTCGACAGGGGCCATGAGCAGTTCTTC. Its translation is CASSFDRGHEQFF.

J is TRBJ2-7 and V is TRBV18, with 8 nucleotides matching TRBD2. The CDR3 covers 13 residues. The J segment lost 4 bases and the V segment lost 3 bases, leaving 2 bases of the junction unmatched. The V gene's germline CDR1 is KGHSH and CDR2 LQKENI. The CDR3 region is CASSPTSGYEQYF. As DNA, the CDR3 is TGTGCCAGCTCACCCACTAGCGGTTACGAGCAGTACTTC.

This chain joins TRBV19 and TRBJ2-3, with D tentatively TRBD1 (6 bases). V shed 9 bases and J shed 8 bases, with 15 bases lying between them. The CDR3 extends over 12 amino acids. CDR1 LNHDA and CDR2 SQIVND come from the germline V gene (reference sequence). The CDR3 nucleotides are TGTGCCAGCTCGATGGGGGCTGGTACGCAGTATTTT. Translation gives CASSMGAGTQYF.

The CDR3 loop reads CAGNGQGTGELFF. The CDR3 bases are TGTGCCGGGAATGGACAGGGCACCGGGGAGCTGTTTTTT. The chain recombines TRBV30 with TRBJ2-2, with 8 bases fitting TRBD1. V gave up 8 bases and J gave up 4 bases; unmatched junction bases: 6. CDR1 is GTSNPN, CDR2 SVGIG, per germline (reference sequence). CDR3 length equals 13 residues.

The chain joins TRBV3-1 (or the pseudogene TRBV3-2) to TRBJ2-6; D uncertain. V was cut by 4 bases and J by 4 bases, with 11 bases left in between. The CDR3 loop spans 15 amino acids. The germline gives CDR1 LGHDT, CDR2 YNNKEL (reference sequence). Written as DNA, the CDR3 is TGTGCCAGCAGCCCACTTCGTCCGGGGGCCAACGTCCTGACTTTC. This codes for CASSPLRPGANVLTF.

The rearrangement links TRBV3-1 (or the pseudogene TRBV3-2) to TRBJ2-1; maybe TRBD2 (5 bases). The CDR3 runs 16 residues. V gave up 3 bases and J gave up 3 bases, with 15 bases separating them. In germline, CDR1 is LGHDT, CDR2 YNNKEL (reference sequence). CDR3 nucleotides: TGTGCCAGCAGCCACGAGGCCCCTGGACTCTACAATGAGCAGTTCTTC. This codes for CASSHEAPGLYNEQFF.

The chain uses TRBV6-5 and TRBJ1-2; D gene uncertain. Germline V gene data show CDR1 as MNHEY and CDR2 as SVGAGI. The germline V and J ends were trimmed by 2 bases and 3 bases, with 10 bases remaining between them. CDR3 length equals 14 residues. CDR3 nucleotides: TGTGCCAGCAGTTACGAGATGAGCTACTATGGCTACACCTTC. Protein: CASSYEMSYYGYTF.

The V and J genes are TRBV30 and TRBJ1-5, with TRBD1 as a possible D gene (5 bases). CDR3 length: 13 amino acids. Between the trimmed V and J ends, which lost 1 base and 6 bases, there was a span of 10 bases. CDR1 GTSNPN and CDR2 SVGIG come from the germline V gene (reference sequence). In nucleotides, the CDR3 is TGTGCCTGGAGTGAAGGGGATACTCAGCCCCAGCATTTT. Its translation is CAWSEGDTQPQHF.

The chain employs TRBV12-3 or TRBV12-4 and TRBJ2-7, with a possible D match to TRBD1 (5 bases). The CDR3 runs 13 residues. V was shortened by 6 bases and J by 3 bases, with 12 bases between the two germline ends. CDR3 nucleotide sequence: TGTGCCAGCAGCTGGGGCGACAGCTACGAGCAGTACTTC. Residues: CASSWGDSYEQYF.

The V and J genes are TRBV18 and TRBJ2-2, with D unclear. Germline CDR1 is KGHSH and CDR2 is LQKENI. V lost 6 bases, J lost 0 bases, and 11 bases lay in between. CDR3 length equals 15 residues. The CDR3 nucleotides read TGTGCCAGCTCCCGCGATTCCGCGAACACCGGGGAGCTGTTTTTT. This translates into CASSRDSANTGELFF. The whole variable domain, filled in from reference TRBV18 and TRBJ2-2, reads NAGVMQNPRHLVRRRGQEARLRCSPMKGHSHVYWYRQLPEEGLKFMVYLQKENIIDESGMPKERFSAEFPKEGPSILRIQQVVRGDSAAYFCASSRDSANTGELFFGEGSRLTVL.

The chain joins TRBV6-5 to TRBJ2-2; D unclear. CDR3 length: 11 amino acids. The V end was cut by 5 bases, the J end by 6 bases, with 4 bases between. Germline loops: CDR1 MNHEY, CDR2 SVGAGI. DNA for the CDR3: TGTGCCAGCAGTCGGGCCGGGGAGCTGTTTTTT. Protein product: CASSRAGELFF.

In this sample, this clone turned up a few times. The chain employs TRBV11-3 and TRBJ1-1; TRBD1 matches at 7 bases. Germline lookup yields CDR1 SGHNT and CDR2 YENEEA. CDR3 length equals 13 residues. V gave up 5 bases and J gave up 11 bases; unmatched junction bases: 11. This CDR3 reads CASSGDSPGWAFF. CDR3 bases: TGTGCCAGCAGCGGGGACAGCCCAGGGTGGGCTTTCTTT.